One and the same sample provided the 24 T cell receptor beta chains below, sequenced in a study of T cell responses to AZD1222 COVID-19 vaccine. Data came from immunoSEQ multiplex PCR; TCRdb stores just in-frame clones and leaves some out. Of over 85,000 clones in the sample, 81% were seen once. This specimen was peripheral blood, taken on day 0 of AZD1222 vaccination. Every receptor here comes from an adult in good health.

In its sample, this clone was seen a few times. This chain uses TRBV5-1 with TRBJ1-2; 7 bases map to TRBD1. This CDR3 is built from 14 residues. The ends lost 3 bases at V and 7 bases at J; junction bases unmatched: 9. Germline V gene data show CDR1 as SGHRS and CDR2 as YFSETQ. CDR3 sequence reads: CASSSGQPAGGYTF. Written as DNA, the CDR3 is TGCGCCAGCAGCTCGGGACAGCCCGCGGGTGGCTACACCTTC.

The chain employs TRBV11-2 and TRBJ2-1, with TRBD2 identical over 16 bases. The CDR3 is made up of 17 amino acids. The germline V gene encodes CDR1 SGHAT and CDR2 FQNNGV. The junction had 9 bases not matched to a gene; V was cut back by 5 bases and J by 8 bases. The CDR3 nucleotides read TGTGCCAGCAGCCCGGGACTAGCGGGGGGGCTTAGGTATGAGCAGTTCTTC. Protein: CASSPGLAGGLRYEQFF. The full variable domain, in which reference TRBV11-2 and TRBJ2-1 provide the parts outside the CDR3, is EAGVAQSPRYKIIEKRQSVAFWCNPISGHATLYWYQQILGQGPKLLIQFQNNGVVDDSQLPKDRFSAERLKGVDSTLKIQPAKLEDSAVYLCASSPGLAGGLRYEQFFGPGTRLTVL.

This clone was found a few times. The CDR3 reads CASSLGGLAGFNEQFF. CDR3 in DNA: TGTGCCAGCAGTTTAGGAGGGCTAGCGGGGTTCAATGAGCAGTTCTTC. The rearrangement links TRBV28 to TRBJ2-1, with 9 bases identical to TRBD2. The CDR3 contains 16 residues. CDR1 is MDHEN, CDR2 SYDVKM, per germline. V was clipped by 2 bases and J by 6 bases; unmatched bases: 8.

The chain carries TRBV7-9 and TRBJ2-7; tentative D call: TRBD2 (6 bases). The germline V gene has CDR1 SEHNR and CDR2 FQNEAQ (reference sequence). Trimming stripped 1 base from V and 6 bases from J, with 13 bases between. The length of the CDR3 is 14 residues. CDR3 sequence: CASSLGAGPREQYF. The CDR3 nucleotides are TGTGCCAGCAGCTTAGGAGCGGGTCCGCGCGAGCAGTACTTC.

The V gene is TRBV9, the J gene TRBJ1-1, with 7 bases matching TRBD1. Trimming took 5 bases from V and 4 from J; bases not matched to a gene: 5. This CDR3 spans 13 amino acids. Germline CDR1 and CDR2: SGDLS and YYNGEE. The CDR3 sequence is CASSSAGGTEAFF. The CDR3 DNA is TGTGCCAGCAGTTCCGCAGGGGGCACTGAAGCTTTCTTT.

In its sample, this clone was seen once. V gene TRBV27 combines with J gene TRBJ1-2; 8 bases match TRBD1. CDR3 length equals 18 residues. Trimming removed 3 bases from V and 2 bases from J; junction bases left unmatched: 14. CDR1 is MNHEY, CDR2 SMNVEV, per germline (reference sequence). The CDR3 nucleotides read TGTGCCAGCAGTTTCACCCGCAGGGGGCCGAGAAAGAACTATGGCTACACCTTC. Translating it yields CASSFTRRGPRKNYGYTF.

This rearrangement joins TRBV7-9 to TRBJ1-4; D call uncertain. In germline, CDR1 is SEHNR, CDR2 FQNEAQ (reference sequence). The CDR3 loop spans 12 amino acids. The V gene lost 4 bases and the J gene lost 8 bases, with 8 bases spanning the gap. This chain's CDR3 is CASSSHIEKLFF. The CDR3 region has the DNA TGTGCCAGCAGCTCCCATATCGAAAAACTGTTTTTT.

The chain recombines TRBV3-1 (or the pseudogene TRBV3-2) with TRBJ2-3, with TRBD2 identical over 10 bases. Germline V gives CDR1 LGHDT, CDR2 YNNKEL (reference sequence). With 2 bases clipped from V and 5 bases from J, the junction kept 7 bases outside the gene matches. The CDR3 has 16 residues. The CDR3 spells CASSQSRTSGGDTQYF. The CDR3 DNA follows: TGTGCCAGCAGCCAATCCCGGACTAGCGGCGGAGATACGCAGTATTTT.

J is TRBJ1-2 and V is TRBV27; a weak D match, TRBD1 (6 bases). Per the germline V gene, CDR1 is MNHEY and CDR2 is SMNVEV (reference sequence). V lost 3 bases to trimming and J lost 8 bases, with 16 bases between them. The CDR3 extends over 14 amino acids. This chain's CDR3 is CASSFTTGRGGYTF. DNA for the CDR3: TGTGCCAGCAGTTTCACTACAGGAAGGGGGGGCTACACCTTC.

V is TRBV9 and J is TRBJ1-4; D might be TRBD1 (6 bases). Germline loops: CDR1 SGDLS, CDR2 YYNGEE. Trimming left V 4 bases short and J 7 bases short, with 17 bases between. The CDR3 sequence is 15 residues long. CDR3 loop: CASSPRRGVGEKLFF. DNA of the CDR3: TGTGCCAGCAGCCCCCGGAGGGGGGTGGGTGAAAAACTGTTTTTT.

The chain links TRBV7-9 to TRBJ2-7, with D tentatively TRBD2 (5 bases). Germline-derived CDR1 and CDR2 are SEHNR and FQNEAQ (reference sequence). V lost 6 bases to trimming and J lost 3 bases, with 12 bases between them. The CDR3 loop spans 13 amino acids. CDR3: CASRDGNNYEQYF. The DNA for the CDR3 is TGTGCCAGCAGGGACGGGAATAACTACGAGCAGTACTTC.

The V gene is TRBV18, the J gene TRBJ1-5; perhaps TRBD1 as D (5 bases). The germline gives CDR1 KGHSH, CDR2 LQKENI. V lost 3 bases to trimming and J lost 1 base, with 16 bases between them. The CDR3 runs to 17 residues. CDR3 in amino acids: CASSPERQGLSNQPQHF. The CDR3 DNA reads TGTGCCAGCTCACCCGAACGTCAGGGACTAAGCAATCAGCCCCAGCATTTT.

V usage is TRBV3-1 (or the pseudogene TRBV3-2) and J usage is TRBJ2-5; D may be TRBD1 (5 bases). The CDR3 spans 16 residues. The V gene lost 0 bases and the J gene lost 7 bases, with 18 bases spanning the gap. Germline CDR1 reads LGHDT; CDR2 reads YNNKEL (reference sequence). This CDR3 reads CASSQDPRQSMATQYF. The DNA of the CDR3 is TGTGCCAGCAGCCAAGATCCGCGACAGTCTATGGCGACCCAGTACTTC.

The gene calls are TRBV9 and TRBJ2-2; tentative D call: TRBD1 (8 bases). Trimming left V 4 bases short and J 1 base short, with 14 bases between. The CDR3 runs to 16 residues. Germline V gives CDR1 SGDLS, CDR2 YYNGEE. DNA for the CDR3: TGTGCCAGCAGCTTCGGGGGGACAGGGAACACCGGGGAGCTGTTTTTT. Translation gives CASSFGGTGNTGELFF.

The rearrangement links TRBV2 to TRBJ1-1; TRBD1 is a possible D gene (6 bases). CDR3 length: 13 residues. Looked up from germline, CDR1 is SNHLY and CDR2 is FYNNEI. CDR3 nucleotide sequence: TGTGCTTCGATGCGGGGGGCGAACACTGAAGCTTTCTTT. This sequence encodes CASMRGANTEAFF. Full variable domain (remainder filled in from reference TRBV2 and TRBJ1-1): EPEVTQTPSHQVTQMGQEVILRCVPISNHLYFYWYRQILGQKVEFLVSFYNNEISEKSEIFDDQFSVERPDGSNFTLKIRSTKLEDSAMYFCASMRGANTEAFFGQGTRLTVV.

The gene calls are TRBV28 and TRBJ1-2; TRBD1 aligns across 7 bases. Unmatched junction bases numbered 6, after V lost 5 bases and J lost 0 bases. This CDR3 is 15 amino acids long. The germline gives CDR1 MDHEN, CDR2 SYDVKM. CDR3 residues: CASSDPGGANYGYTF. DNA for the CDR3: TGTGCCAGCAGTGACCCAGGGGGGGCTAACTATGGCTACACCTTC.

The V gene is TRBV13, the J gene TRBJ1-1; D is uncertain. The germline gives CDR1 PRHDT, CDR2 FYEKMQ (reference sequence). The CDR3 is made up of 14 amino acids. V lost 5 bases and J 2 bases, leaving 12 bases between the germline ends. The CDR3 DNA follows: TGTGCCAGCAGCCCTTCGTGGGTTAACACTGAAGCTTTCTTT. Its protein is CASSPSWVNTEAFF. The entire variable domain, with the rest obtained from reference TRBV13 and TRBJ1-1, is as follows: AAGVIQSPRHLIKEKRETATLKCYPIPRHDTVYWYQQGPGQDPQFLISFYEKMQSDKGSIPDRFSAQQFSDYHSELNMSSLELGDSALYFCASSPSWVNTEAFFGQGTRLTVV.

This clone has just a few counts. The chain couples TRBV9 to TRBJ1-1, with 11 bases identical to TRBD1. The CDR3 runs to 16 residues. The V and J ends lost 0 bases and 4 bases, in that order; junction bases with no gene match: 5. Germline CDR1 SGDLS, CDR2 YYNGEE. The CDR3 reads CASSVGDRGVGTEAFF. The CDR3 nucleotides are TGTGCCAGCAGCGTAGGGGACAGGGGGGTTGGCACTGAAGCTTTCTTT.

The V call is TRBV12-3 or TRBV12-4, the J call TRBJ1-5; maybe TRBD1 (5 bases). V was trimmed by 3 bases and J by 4 bases, leaving 7 bases between them. This CDR3 is built from 13 residues. The CDR3 loop is CASSFGGNQPQHF. CDR3 coding DNA: TGTGCCAGCAGTTTCGGGGGGAATCAGCCCCAGCATTTT.

This clone turned up a few times. V is TRBV7-9 and J is TRBJ2-1; D could derive from TRBD1 or TRBD2 (6 bases each). Trimming cost V 2 bases and J 4 bases, with 12 bases left between them. The CDR3 covers 15 residues. CDR1 and CDR2 (germline): SEHNR, FQNEAQ (reference sequence). The CDR3, as DNA: TGTGCCAGCAGCTTAATCCGGGGGCCTTACAATGAGCAGTTCTTC. It specifies CASSLIRGPYNEQFF.

The rearrangement links TRBV12-3 or TRBV12-4 to TRBJ2-1; D is undetermined. V gave up 7 bases and J gave up 8 bases, with 12 bases separating them. The CDR3 runs to 12 residues. CDR3 sequence reads: CASTSGLDEQFF. In DNA, the CDR3 is TGTGCCAGCACCTCCGGGTTAGATGAGCAGTTCTTC.

The chain links TRBV2 to TRBJ2-7; 12 positions agree with TRBD2. The CDR3 has 15 residues. The V and J ends lost 6 bases and 7 bases, in that order; junction bases with no gene match: 10. CDR1 and CDR2 (germline): SNHLY, FYNNEI. The CDR3 reads CASRGPSGRAKEQYF. Written as DNA, the CDR3 is TGTGCCAGCAGGGGACCTAGCGGGAGGGCCAAGGAGCAGTACTTC.

The chain is built from TRBV13 and TRBJ1-6, with D tentatively TRBD1 (6 bases). CDR1 and CDR2 (germline): PRHDT, FYEKMQ (reference sequence). Between the trimmed V and J ends, which lost 3 bases and 7 bases, there was a span of 19 bases. There are 17 residues in the CDR3. This CDR3 reads CASSFFVDQGHNSPLHF. CDR3 bases: TGTGCCAGCAGCTTCTTCGTGGATCAGGGGCACAATTCACCCCTCCACTTT.

The CDR3 region is CASTRDRGATNEKLFF. CDR3 bases: TGCGCCAGCACACGGGACAGGGGGGCAACTAATGAAAAACTGTTTTTT. The J gene is TRBJ1-4, the V gene TRBV4-1, with TRBD1 identical over 11 bases. The germline gives CDR1 MGHRA, CDR2 YSYEKL. Germline trimming cut 7 bases from V and 0 bases from J; bases unmatched to any gene: 4. The length of the CDR3 is 16 residues.